This T cell receptor beta chain is from a study of human CD8 memory T cell subsets. Points on this clonotype: Its target is not known.

The study, taken as a whole, reports: While effector memory cells differed, stem-like memory and precursor exhausted T cells had similarly high diversity. There were indications from Chao1 estimates that stem-like memory T cells were more diverse than precursor exhausted T cells.

The authors isolated the PBMC from buffy coats of healthy donors. Enriched by negative magnetic separation, total CD8+ T cells were obtained. Per the germline V gene, CDR1 is SQVTM and CDR2 is ANQGSEA. The CDR3 totals 13 residues. Investigators built TCR beta libraries using UMI-labeled 5' RACE. TCRdb reprocessed the 5' RACE reads and keeps a single row for each CDR3 protein, giving no DNA. The sample holds about 7,000 distinct CDR3 sequences. The specimen was CD8+ stem-like memory T cells (TSCM and TCM) sorted from PBMCs. Documented subset: stem-like memory CD8 T cells (TSTEM), CCR7+ PD-1- TIGIT-. The TCR originated in a human donor in good health. This chain links TRBV29-1 with TRBJ1-2; TCRdb lists TRBD1, though no DNA is available to test this call. CDR3 region: CSVEGGPNYGYTF.